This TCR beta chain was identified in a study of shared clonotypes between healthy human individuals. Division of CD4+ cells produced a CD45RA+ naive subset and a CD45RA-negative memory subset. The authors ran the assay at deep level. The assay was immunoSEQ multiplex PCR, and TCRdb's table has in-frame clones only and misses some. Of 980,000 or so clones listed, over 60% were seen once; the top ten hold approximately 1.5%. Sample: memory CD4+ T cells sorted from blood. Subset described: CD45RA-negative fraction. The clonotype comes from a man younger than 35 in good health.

In nucleotides, the CDR3 is TGTGCCAGCACGTTGGACGGGGCCCCACCCCTCCACTTT. It encodes CASTLDGAPPLHF. The chain is built from TRBV2 and TRBJ1-6; a possible D gene is TRBD1 (5 bases). CDR1 SNHLY and CDR2 FYNNEI come from the germline V gene. The ends were cut back, 7 bases at V and 11 bases at J, with 15 bases in the middle. CDR3 length: 13 residues. Complete variable domain (other parts from reference TRBV2 and TRBJ1-6): EPEVTQTPSHQVTQMGQEVILRCVPISNHLYFYWYRQILGQKVEFLVSFYNNEISEKSEIFDDQFSVERPDGSNFTLKIRSTKLEDSAMYFCASTLDGAPPLHFGNGTRLTVT.